The 28 T cell receptor beta chains below were found in one sample sequenced in a study of blood T cell repertoires in COVID-19. Profiled with immunoSEQ multiplex PCR; TCRdb holds only in-frame clones, not every one. The table shows over 90,000 clones, with about four fifths occurring only once. Specimen: peripheral blood. These receptors were obtained from an elderly man with COVID-19, enrolled during active disease.

The rearrangement joins TRBV7-3 to TRBJ2-2; D perhaps matches TRBD2 (5 bases). The CDR3 spans 17 residues. The V end lost 5 bases, the J end lost 0 bases, and 16 bases lay between the germline ends. Germline lookup yields CDR1 SGHTA and CDR2 FQGTGA. The CDR3 sequence is CASSPTTRSPNTGELFF. CDR3 nucleotide sequence: TGTGCCAGCAGCCCGACTACTAGGTCCCCGAACACCGGGGAGCTGTTTTTT. Based on the CDR3 plus reference TRBV7-3 and TRBJ2-2, the full variable domain is GAGVSQTPSNKVTEKGKYVELRCDPISGHTALYWYRQSLGQGPEFLIYFQGTGAADDSGLPNDRFFAVRPEGSVSTLKIQRTERGDSAVYLCASSPTTRSPNTGELFFGEGSRLTVL.

The chain couples TRBV19 to TRBJ2-3; 9 bases align to TRBD1. J gave up 3 bases and V 2 bases, and 6 bases lay outside the gene matches. CDR1 and CDR2 (germline): LNHDA, SQIVND (reference sequence). The CDR3 length is 16 residues. For the CDR3, the DNA is TGTGCCAGTAGTATATTAGGACAGGGGTTAACAGATACGCAGTATTTT. Amino acids: CASSILGQGLTDTQYF.

The chain recombines TRBV3-1 (or the pseudogene TRBV3-2) with TRBJ1-2, with TRBD1 as a possible D gene (6 bases). There are 16 residues in the CDR3. Trimming took 4 bases from V and 10 from J, leaving 25 bases between them. CDR1 and CDR2 (germline): LGHDT, YNNKEL (reference sequence). The CDR3 here is CASSPWGQGNDLNYTF. DNA for the CDR3: TGTGCCAGCAGCCCCTGGGGGCAGGGGAACGATTTAAACTACACCTTC.

This clone is a singleton in its sample. The J gene is TRBJ2-5, the V gene TRBV5-5, with D perhaps matching TRBD1 (5 bases). V gave up 0 bases and J gave up 5 bases, with 14 bases separating them. Germline loops: CDR1 SGHKS, CDR2 YYEKEE (reference sequence). The CDR3 covers 15 residues. The CDR3 DNA reads TGTGCCAGCAGCTTGGTAGGCAGGGTGGCGGAGACCCAGTACTTC. Residues: CASSLVGRVAETQYF.

The V call is TRBV10-2, the J call TRBJ1-2; D unclear. Germline lookup yields CDR1 WSHSY and CDR2 SAAADI. Trimming pared 5 bases from V and 3 bases from J, leaving 7 bases between. The CDR3 loop spans 12 amino acids. The CDR3 protein is CASSPGDYGYTF. CDR3 nucleotide sequence: TGCGCCAGCAGTCCAGGCGACTATGGCTACACCTTC.

This clone was detected only once. The V gene is TRBV18, the J gene TRBJ2-7; 7 nucleotides line up with TRBD1. V was clipped by 0 bases and J by 4 bases; unmatched bases: 6. Per germline, CDR1 KGHSH and CDR2 LQKENI. The CDR3 is made up of 15 amino acids. The CDR3 bases are TGTGCCAGCTCACCACCGGGACAGCCTAAATACGAGCAGTACTTC. Translation: CASSPPGQPKYEQYF.

The CDR3 DNA reads as TGTGCCAGTAAGCCGGGACACGGCCAAGAGACCCAGTACTTC. Protein: CASKPGHGQETQYF. The chain recombines TRBV19 with TRBJ2-5; tentatively, D is TRBD1 (6 bases). The germline gives CDR1 LNHDA, CDR2 SQIVND (reference sequence). V was clipped by 7 bases and J by 1 base, with 13 bases between them. This CDR3 comprises 14 residues. Full variable domain (rest looked up from reference TRBV19 and TRBJ2-5): DGGITQSPKYLFRKEGQNVTLSCEQNLNHDAMYWYRQDPGQGLRLIYYSQIVNDFQKGDIAEGYSVSREKKESFPLTVTSAQKNPTAFYLCASKPGHGQETQYFGPGTRLLVL.

The table lists this clone with many counts. The V gene is TRBV5-5, the J gene TRBJ1-6; D not resolved. The CDR3 contains 15 residues. Trimming removed 0 bases from V and 4 bases from J, with 8 bases in between. Germline V gives CDR1 SGHKS, CDR2 YYEKEE (reference sequence). The CDR3 DNA sequence: TGTGCCAGCAGCTTGGGCACAGTTTATAATTCACCCCTCCACTTT. Translation: CASSLGTVYNSPLHF.

The chain couples TRBV7-3 to TRBJ2-1; tentatively, D is TRBD2 (7 bases). The germline V and J ends were trimmed by 1 base and 5 bases, with 12 bases remaining between them. The CDR3 extends over 15 amino acids. Germline-derived CDR1 and CDR2 are SGHTA and FQGTGA. This CDR3 reads CASSLRGGKDNEQFF. The CDR3 bases are TGTGCCAGCAGCTTAAGGGGGGGCAAGGACAATGAGCAGTTCTTC.

The chain is built from TRBV7-2 and TRBJ1-1; D unclear. The CDR3 spans 13 residues. Trimming removed 3 bases at V and 1 base at J, with 6 bases between. Germline V gives CDR1 SGHTA, CDR2 FQGNSA. The CDR3 here is CASSFTENTEAFF. CDR3 bases: TGTGCCAGCAGCTTTACAGAGAACACTGAAGCTTTCTTT.

This rearrangement joins TRBV9 to TRBJ1-3, with D possibly TRBD1 on 5 matching bases. Trimming pared 4 bases from V and 0 bases from J, leaving 11 bases between. The CDR3 has 15 residues. Germline CDR1 is SGDLS and CDR2 is YYNGEE. The CDR3 sequence: CASSRDSGSGNTIYF. The CDR3 DNA follows: TGTGCCAGCAGCCGAGACAGTGGCTCTGGAAACACCATATATTTT.

This chain joins TRBV19 and TRBJ1-5; the D is unclear. CDR1 LNHDA and CDR2 SQIVND come from the germline V gene (reference sequence). CDR3 length equals 15 residues. Trimming took 0 bases from V and 0 from J, leaving 6 bases between them. The CDR3 coding sequence is TGTGCCAGTAGTATAGACGCGAATAGCAATCAGCCCCAGCATTTT. It is translated as CASSIDANSNQPQHF.

The chain carries TRBV5-4 and TRBJ1-1; TRBD1 matches 7 bases. The CDR3 contains 15 residues. The germline V gene encodes CDR1 SGHNT and CDR2 YYREEE (reference sequence). The V gene end was trimmed by 4 bases and the J gene end by 0 bases; junction bases not matched to a gene: 6. CDR3 bases: TGTGCCAGCAGCCCAAGACAGGGTTTGAACACTGAAGCTTTCTTT. Protein product: CASSPRQGLNTEAFF.

This chain connects TRBV18 to TRBJ1-1, with TRBD1 matching 7 bases. CDR3 size: 15 residues. V shed 3 bases, J shed 0 bases, and the junction held 4 bases outside the gene matches. Germline V gives CDR1 KGHSH, CDR2 LQKENI. CDR3 in amino acids: CASSPRQGVNTEAFF. CDR3 coding DNA: TGTGCCAGCTCACCCAGACAGGGCGTGAACACTGAAGCTTTCTTT.

This chain links TRBV3-1 (or the pseudogene TRBV3-2) with TRBJ1-1, with 8 bases matching TRBD1. Per the germline V gene, CDR1 is LGHDT and CDR2 is YNNKEL (reference sequence). V gave up 4 bases and J gave up 0 bases; unmatched junction bases: 1. There are 14 residues in the CDR3. The CDR3 spells CASSRDRLNTEAFF. Written as DNA, the CDR3 is TGTGCCAGCAGCCGGGACAGGCTGAACACTGAAGCTTTCTTT.

This chain uses TRBV7-2 with TRBJ2-5; 7 bases agree with TRBD2. V lost 5 bases, J lost 5 bases, and 8 bases stayed unmatched. The CDR3 runs 14 residues. CDR1 SGHTA and CDR2 FQGNSA come from the germline V gene. In nucleotides, the CDR3 is TGTGCCAGCAGCACCCGACGTAGCGGGGAGACCCAGTACTTC. Protein sequence: CASSTRRSGETQYF.

The chain joins TRBV19 to TRBJ1-2, with unresolved D. The ends were cut back, 5 bases at V and 0 bases at J, with 10 bases in the middle. The CDR3 is 14 amino acids. Germline values: CDR1 LNHDA, CDR2 SQIVND (reference sequence). The CDR3 is CASSQTAANYGYTF. The CDR3 region has the DNA TGTGCCAGTAGTCAAACAGCCGCTAACTATGGCTACACCTTC.

CDR3 sequence (DNA): TGTGCCAGCAGCCAGGGGGGGGACAGGGACACTGAAGCTTTCTTT. It encodes CASSQGGDRDTEAFF. This sequence joins TRBV4-2 and TRBJ1-1; 9 nucleotides line up with TRBD1. The germline V gene has CDR1 LGHNA and CDR2 YNFKEQ. This CDR3 spans 15 amino acids. V was clipped by 3 bases and J by 3 bases; unmatched bases: 5.

The rearrangement links TRBV5-4 to TRBJ1-6; D remains ambiguous. From germline, CDR1 is SGHNT and CDR2 YYREEE (reference sequence). CDR3 length: 16 amino acids. Trimming removed 5 bases at V and 0 bases at J, with 12 bases between. CDR3: CASSSEWSSYNSPLHF. The CDR3 DNA is TGTGCCAGCAGTTCCGAGTGGAGCTCCTATAATTCACCCCTCCACTTT.

CDR3 sequence reads: CASRSGQGPHEQFF. The CDR3 DNA sequence: TGCGCCAGCAGGAGCGGACAGGGACCCCATGAGCAGTTCTTC. The rearrangement uses TRBV5-1 and TRBJ2-1, with 8 bases matching TRBD1. CDR1 is SGHRS and CDR2 is YFSETQ in the germline V gene. This CDR3 has 14 amino acids. V shed 5 bases, J shed 8 bases, and the junction held 9 bases outside the gene matches.

The rearrangement links TRBV5-1 to TRBJ2-5; 7 bases align to TRBD1. This CDR3 comprises 14 residues. Per germline, CDR1 SGHRS and CDR2 YFSETQ. With V trimmed by 3 bases and J by 2 bases, 4 bases remained unmatched. CDR3 DNA: TGCGCCAGCAGCTCGAGACAGGGACAAGAGACCCAGTACTTC. Its protein is CASSSRQGQETQYF.

The gene calls are TRBV24-1 and TRBJ1-2; 7 bases are a match to TRBD1. Germline-derived CDR1 and CDR2 are KGHDR and SFDVKD. V lost 5 bases and J lost 7; bases outside the gene matches: 9. This CDR3 is built from 14 residues. CDR3 nucleotides: TGTGCCACCAGTGGTACCCAGGGGGATCGTGGCTACACCTTC. Translated, it gives CATSGTQGDRGYTF.

The chain uses TRBV11-2 and TRBJ2-2, with TRBD1 matching 8 bases. The germline V gene has CDR1 SGHAT and CDR2 FQNNGV. Germline trimming cut 3 bases from V and 0 bases from J; bases unmatched to any gene: 6. The CDR3 loop spans 17 amino acids. This CDR3 is CASSFRATGANTGELFF. Here the CDR3 DNA reads TGTGCCAGCAGCTTCAGAGCGACAGGGGCGAACACCGGGGAGCTGTTTTTT.

This chain joins TRBV5-4 and TRBJ2-5; tentative D call: TRBD2 (5 bases). CDR1 is SGHNT, CDR2 YYREEE, per germline (reference sequence). Trimming pared 0 bases from V and 4 bases from J, leaving 10 bases between. This CDR3 has 14 residues. This CDR3 reads CASSLGGSGETQYF. The CDR3, as DNA: TGTGCCAGCAGCTTGGGAGGGTCGGGAGAGACCCAGTACTTC.

This chain connects TRBV6-6 to TRBJ2-1; the D gene is possibly TRBD2 (6 bases). Deletions cut 1 base from V and 3 bases from J, with 10 bases between. The CDR3 has 15 residues. CDR1 is MNHNY, CDR2 SVGAGI, per germline (reference sequence). In DNA form, the CDR3 reads TGTGCCAGCAGTTACTTGGGCGGGGACTACAATGAGCAGTTCTTC. Protein product: CASSYLGGDYNEQFF.

The V gene is TRBV28, the J gene TRBJ1-2, with 9 bases aligning to TRBD1. The V segment lost 7 bases and the J segment 2 bases; nucleotides outside the gene matches: 8. The CDR3 totals 15 residues. From germline, CDR1 is MDHEN and CDR2 SYDVKM. This CDR3 is CASKGTGTGNYGYTF. The CDR3 nucleotides read TGTGCCAGCAAGGGAACCGGGACAGGGAACTATGGCTACACCTTC.

The chain has TRBV27 and TRBJ2-3; 8 bases line up with TRBD2. J was trimmed by 7 bases and V by 7 bases; bases with no gene match: 13. Germline CDR1 reads MNHEY; CDR2 reads SMNVEV (reference sequence). This CDR3 has 15 residues. CDR3 sequence: CASNVPGLAGNTQYF. In DNA form, the CDR3 reads TGTGCCAGCAACGTGCCGGGGCTAGCGGGTAATACGCAGTATTTT.

The genes are TRBV14 and TRBJ2-5, with unresolved D. Trimming left V 0 bases short and J 5 bases short, with 4 bases between. This CDR3 comprises 12 residues. CDR1 and CDR2 (germline): SGHDN, FVKESK. CDR3 nucleotides: TGTGCCAGCAGCCAAGATATGGAGACCCAGTACTTC. This sequence encodes CASSQDMETQYF.